These T cell receptor beta chains were read from a single sample in a study of blood T cell repertoires in COVID-19. Produced via immunoSEQ multiplex PCR; TCRdb's table is partial and in-frame only. The data hold a few hundred thousand clones, with over 70% observed a single time. Sequenced material: PBMCs or T cells enriched from blood (not recorded which). Source of these receptors: a man in his thirties or forties who had recovered from COVID-19. Each CDR3 is given with its conserved first and last residue. The D gene is left open where the match is weak. A row's size may be missing; if present it is once, few, many or a size class.

TRBV2	NA	few	TRBJ1-1	TGTGCCAGCAGCCGTACTCCACAGGGGAACACTGAAGCTTTCTTT	CASSRTPQGNTEAFF
TRBV27	TRBD1	NA	TRBJ2-7	TGTGCCAGCAGTCCTCGGACAGGGGGCCGCCACCAGTACTTC	CASSPRTGGRHQYF
TRBV29-1	NA	NA	TRBJ2-1	TGCAGCGACCTAGGCACTAGCTTAGGTGAGCAGTTCTTC	CSDLGTSLGEQFF
TRBV7-6	NA	NA	TRBJ2-2	TGTGCCAGCAGCAAATACAGGGAAAAGGCCGGGGAGCTGTTTTTT	CASSKYREKAGELFF
TRBV10-1	NA	NA	TRBJ1-2	TGCGCCAGCAGTGCCACCACAGGGCCTGGGAATAGTGGCTACACCTTC	CASSATTGPGNSGYTF
TRBV7-9	NA	NA	TRBJ1-2	TGTGCCAGCAGCTTAGACGGGGGCTATGGCTACACCTTC	CASSLDGGYGYTF
TRBV28	TRBD2	NA	TRBJ2-3	TGTGCCAGCAGTTTGACTAGCGGACCCACAGATACGCAGTATTTT	CASSLTSGPTDTQYF
TRBV19	TRBD1	NA	TRBJ2-7	TGTGCCAGTAGTATAGACCGGGACAGGGGGGAGTACGAGCAGTACTTC	CASSIDRDRGEYEQYF
TRBV5-4	NA	NA	TRBJ2-3	TGTGCCAGCAGCTTTCGCGGGGTAGATACGCAGTATTTT	CASSFRGVDTQYF
TRBV7-9	NA	NA	TRBJ1-1	TGTGCCAGCAGCTTAGCGTTTGGACAGATGAACACTGAAGCTTTCTTT	CASSLAFGQMNTEAFF
TRBV9	TRBD2	once	TRBJ2-1	TGTGCCAGCAGCGTAGCGGGGGGGCCGTTTAATGAGCAGTTCTTC	CASSVAGGPFNEQFF
TRBV6-5	TRBD1	NA	TRBJ1-5	TGTGCCAGCAGTTCAGGGACAGGCTACAATCAGCCCCAGCATTTT	CASSSGTGYNQPQHF
TRBV6-5	NA	NA	TRBJ1-2	TGTGCCAGCAGGCTCGGACAGACGAACTATGGCTACACCTTC	CASRLGQTNYGYTF
TRBV7-9	TRBD2	NA	TRBJ2-6	TGTGCCAGCAGCTTCCTAGCGGGGGGGCCTGGGGCCAACGTCCTGACTTTC	CASSFLAGGPGANVLTF
TRBV18	TRBD2	NA	TRBJ2-1	TGTGCCAGCTCACCAATTACCCAGCGGGGGACCAATGAGCAGTTCTTC	CASSPITQRGTNEQFF
TRBV27	TRBD1	NA	TRBJ2-3	TGTGCCAGCAGTTTCGGGGGACAGGGCCCAGATACGCAGTATTTT	CASSFGGQGPDTQYF
TRBV2	NA	NA	TRBJ1-6	TGTGCCAGCAGTTCCAGGGTAGTGACTTCACCCCTCCACTTT	CASSSRVVTSPLHF
TRBV19	NA	NA	TRBJ2-2	TGTGCCAGTAGTATTAGCAGGGCTGCCGGGGAGCTGTTTTTT	CASSISRAAGELFF
TRBV6-4	NA	NA	TRBJ2-3	TGTGCCAGCAGTGATCATAAGGGGGGGGCGACAGATACGCAGTATTTT	CASSDHKGGATDTQYF
TRBV24-1	NA	once	TRBJ2-3	TGTGCCACCAGTGAGGTGGTAGGGGGGGCGGGTACAGATACGCAGTATTTT	CATSEVVGGAGTDTQYF
TRBV4-1	TRBD1	NA	TRBJ1-1	TGCGCCAGCAGCCCCGGGGACAGGGGGCTGGGCACTGAAGCTTTCTTT	CASSPGDRGLGTEAFF
TRBV19	TRBD1	NA	TRBJ1-6	TGTGCCAGTAGTAAGGACAGGGACGAATCACCCCTCCACTTT	CASSKDRDESPLHF
TRBV6-5	NA	NA	TRBJ1-6	TGTGCCAGCAGTTTGACAGAGAATTCACCCCTCCACTTT	CASSLTENSPLHF
TRBV19	NA	NA	TRBJ1-4	TGTGCCAGTGGGGACACTGTTGCAACTAATGAAAAACTGTTTTTT	CASGDTVATNEKLFF
TRBV28	TRBD1	NA	TRBJ2-5	TGTGCCAGCAGTCCTGCAGGGGGTCAAGAGACCCAGTACTTC	CASSPAGGQETQYF
TRBV7-2	TRBD1	NA	TRBJ1-5	TGTGCCAGCAGCCCGCAAACAGGGGGAAGTCAGCCCCAGCATTTT	CASSPQTGGSQPQHF
TRBV28	NA	NA	TRBJ1-5	TGTGCCAGCAGGATGACAGAAATCAATCAGCCCCAGCATTTT	CASRMTEINQPQHF
TRBV19	TRBD1	NA	TRBJ1-6	TGTGCCAGTAGCCGGACAGGCTCCTATAATTCACCCCTCCACTTT	CASSRTGSYNSPLHF
TRBV6-5	TRBD1	NA	TRBJ1-4	TGTGCCAGCAGTATTGGGACAGGGAATGAAAAACTGTTTTTT	CASSIGTGNEKLFF
TRBV3-1/TRBV3-2	NA	NA	TRBJ2-1	TGTGCCAGCAGCCAAGGCGATGAGCAGTTCTTC	CASSQGDEQFF
TRBV13	NA	NA	TRBJ2-7	TGTGCCAGCGCTGACGGGAACCACGAGCAGTACTTC	CASADGNHEQYF
TRBV6-4	TRBD1	NA	TRBJ1-6	TGTGCCAGCAGTAGGACAGGGGACTATAATTCACCCCTCCACTTT	CASSRTGDYNSPLHF
TRBV5-6	NA	NA	TRBJ1-5	TGTGCCAGCAGCTTGTCGGGCAATCAGCCCCAGCATTTT	CASSLSGNQPQHF